These 12 T cell receptor beta chains were all obtained from the same sample, sequenced in a study of tumor and adjacent non-tumor tissue in lung cancer. No cell sorting was done before RNA was extracted from the tissue. Three rounds of nested PCR, following a modified ARM-PCR protocol, produced the TCRbeta library. MiXCR was run by TCRdb on the multiplex PCR reads, yielding one entry per CDR3 protein. This table has roughly 81,000 distinct CDR3 sequences, roughly two thirds appearing once. Material: lung tumor tissue. The receptor set was obtained from a man aged 65 to 85 with non-small cell lung cancer.

Worth noting for this clonotype: The limits of the CDR3 on the DNA are not certain, so only TCRdb's listed CDR3 is given. The chain recombines TRBV29-1 with TRBJ2-1; the tabulated D call, TRBD1, remains unverified against the DNA. The CDR3 numbers 15 amino acids, ends counted. CDR1 is SQVTM, CDR2 ANQGSEA, per germline. The chain's CDR3 is CSVGGGAGFPNKQFF.

This clonotype has a count of ten or more. The CDR3, as DNA: TGTGCCAGCAGCTCGACAGGGCGACTAGCGGGAGGATACGAGCAGTACTTC. It codes for CASSSTGRLAGGYEQYF. This chain connects TRBV5-6 to TRBJ2-7; 13 bases are a match to TRBD2. This CDR3 is built from 17 residues. Trimming at V came to 3 bases and at J to 4 bases, leaving 10 bases not matched to a gene. CDR1 is SGHDT, CDR2 YYEEEE, per germline.

This clonotype was seen a few times. The junction departs from the called germline gene at one end, perhaps through a read error. The chain recombines TRBV11-2 with TRBJ2-7; 8 nucleotides agree with TRBD1. CDR1 and CDR2 from the germline V gene are SGHAT and FQNNGV. The CDR3 sequence is 15 residues long. As DNA, the CDR3 is TGTGCCCGCAGCTCAGTGGCCAGGGGGCAGTACGAGCAGTACTTC. Protein product: CARSSVARGQYEQYF.

This clonotype has ten or more counts. The chain joins TRBV12-3 or TRBV12-4 to TRBJ2-3, with D possibly being TRBD2 (5 bases). V lost 7 bases to trimming and J lost 1 base, with 15 bases between them. CDR3 length: 15 residues. CDR3 sequence: CASTSRRGRTDTQYF. CDR3 bases: TGTGCCAGCACGTCCCGGCGCGGGCGCACAGATACGCAGTATTTT.

The chain links TRBV10-2 to TRBJ1-2, with TRBD1 matching 7 bases. After removal of 2 bases from V and 4 bases from J, the junction contained 4 bases not matched to a gene. Germline CDR1 is WSHSY and CDR2 is SAAADI. The length of the CDR3 is 14 residues. This chain's CDR3 is CASSEIGGLYGYTF. As DNA, the CDR3 is TGCGCCAGCAGTGAGATAGGGGGCCTCTATGGCTACACCTTC.

This clonotype showed up many times. The V and J genes are TRBV30 and TRBJ2-7; no reliable D call. The germline V gene encodes CDR1 GTSNPN and CDR2 SVGIG (reference sequence). The CDR3 runs 12 residues. V lost 0 bases, J lost 4 bases, and 7 bases lay in between. The CDR3 loop is CAWSVAFYEQYF. DNA of the CDR3: TGTGCCTGGAGTGTGGCGTTTTACGAGCAGTACTTC.

Turning to this clonotype: A read error is possible here, since a much larger clone lies one base away. CDR3 loop: CASSAFGGGQETQYF. CDR3 sequence (DNA): TGCGCCAGCAGCGCGTTTGGAGGGGGACAAGAGACCCAGTACTTC. The chain combines TRBV5-1 with TRBJ2-5; D may match TRBD1 or TRBD2 (6 bases each). V gave up 4 bases and J gave up 2 bases, with 15 bases separating them. CDR1 is SGHRS, CDR2 YFSETQ, per germline. This CDR3 spans 15 amino acids.

As regards this clonotype: The junction departs from the called germline gene at one end, perhaps through a read error. The chain uses TRBV11-1 and TRBJ2-3, with a tentative D call TRBD1 (5 bases). The CDR3 is 15 residues long. Germline CDR1 and CDR2: SGHAT and FQDESV (reference sequence). The CDR3 region is CASSSRLSRADTQYF. The CDR3 DNA sequence: TGTGCCAGTAGCTCCAGACTGAGCAGGGCAGATACGCAGTATTTT.

This chain joins TRBV11-2 and TRBJ2-2, with no clear D. This CDR3 has 16 residues. CDR1 is SGHAT, CDR2 FQNNGV, per germline. CDR3 amino acids: CDNSLLVATNTGELFF. CDR3 bases: TGTGACAACAGCTTGCTCGTGGCCACGAACACCGGGGAGCTGTTTTTT.

This chain joins TRBV13 and TRBJ2-5, with D possibly being TRBD1 (6 bases). With 9 bases removed from V and 1 base from J, the gap between germline ends came to 15 bases. From germline, CDR1 is PRHDT and CDR2 FYEKMQ (reference sequence). The CDR3 spans 14 residues. The CDR3 region has the DNA TGTGCCAGTAACTTCTTAGGGGGCCAAGAGACCCAGTACTTC. Translating it yields CASNFLGGQETQYF.

Ten or more counts support this clonotype. This chain joins TRBV5-1 and TRBJ2-3, with D unclear. V lost 2 bases and J lost 0, with 7 bases in between. This CDR3 comprises 14 residues. The germline V gene encodes CDR1 SGHRS and CDR2 YFSETQ. The chain's CDR3 is CASSFVLSTDTQYF. As DNA, the CDR3 is TGCGCCAGCAGCTTTGTCCTAAGCACAGATACGCAGTATTTT.

This clonotype was observed a handful of times. This may stem from a read error, because a much larger clone lies one nucleotide away. The J gene is TRBJ2-7, the V gene TRBV6-5, with D possibly being TRBD2 (6 bases). The CDR3 runs to 12 residues. Per germline, CDR1 MNHEY and CDR2 SVGAGI. CDR3 loop: CTSRAGRQEQYF. The CDR3 region has the DNA TGTACCAGCAGGGCAGGGAGGCAAGAGCAGTACTTC.